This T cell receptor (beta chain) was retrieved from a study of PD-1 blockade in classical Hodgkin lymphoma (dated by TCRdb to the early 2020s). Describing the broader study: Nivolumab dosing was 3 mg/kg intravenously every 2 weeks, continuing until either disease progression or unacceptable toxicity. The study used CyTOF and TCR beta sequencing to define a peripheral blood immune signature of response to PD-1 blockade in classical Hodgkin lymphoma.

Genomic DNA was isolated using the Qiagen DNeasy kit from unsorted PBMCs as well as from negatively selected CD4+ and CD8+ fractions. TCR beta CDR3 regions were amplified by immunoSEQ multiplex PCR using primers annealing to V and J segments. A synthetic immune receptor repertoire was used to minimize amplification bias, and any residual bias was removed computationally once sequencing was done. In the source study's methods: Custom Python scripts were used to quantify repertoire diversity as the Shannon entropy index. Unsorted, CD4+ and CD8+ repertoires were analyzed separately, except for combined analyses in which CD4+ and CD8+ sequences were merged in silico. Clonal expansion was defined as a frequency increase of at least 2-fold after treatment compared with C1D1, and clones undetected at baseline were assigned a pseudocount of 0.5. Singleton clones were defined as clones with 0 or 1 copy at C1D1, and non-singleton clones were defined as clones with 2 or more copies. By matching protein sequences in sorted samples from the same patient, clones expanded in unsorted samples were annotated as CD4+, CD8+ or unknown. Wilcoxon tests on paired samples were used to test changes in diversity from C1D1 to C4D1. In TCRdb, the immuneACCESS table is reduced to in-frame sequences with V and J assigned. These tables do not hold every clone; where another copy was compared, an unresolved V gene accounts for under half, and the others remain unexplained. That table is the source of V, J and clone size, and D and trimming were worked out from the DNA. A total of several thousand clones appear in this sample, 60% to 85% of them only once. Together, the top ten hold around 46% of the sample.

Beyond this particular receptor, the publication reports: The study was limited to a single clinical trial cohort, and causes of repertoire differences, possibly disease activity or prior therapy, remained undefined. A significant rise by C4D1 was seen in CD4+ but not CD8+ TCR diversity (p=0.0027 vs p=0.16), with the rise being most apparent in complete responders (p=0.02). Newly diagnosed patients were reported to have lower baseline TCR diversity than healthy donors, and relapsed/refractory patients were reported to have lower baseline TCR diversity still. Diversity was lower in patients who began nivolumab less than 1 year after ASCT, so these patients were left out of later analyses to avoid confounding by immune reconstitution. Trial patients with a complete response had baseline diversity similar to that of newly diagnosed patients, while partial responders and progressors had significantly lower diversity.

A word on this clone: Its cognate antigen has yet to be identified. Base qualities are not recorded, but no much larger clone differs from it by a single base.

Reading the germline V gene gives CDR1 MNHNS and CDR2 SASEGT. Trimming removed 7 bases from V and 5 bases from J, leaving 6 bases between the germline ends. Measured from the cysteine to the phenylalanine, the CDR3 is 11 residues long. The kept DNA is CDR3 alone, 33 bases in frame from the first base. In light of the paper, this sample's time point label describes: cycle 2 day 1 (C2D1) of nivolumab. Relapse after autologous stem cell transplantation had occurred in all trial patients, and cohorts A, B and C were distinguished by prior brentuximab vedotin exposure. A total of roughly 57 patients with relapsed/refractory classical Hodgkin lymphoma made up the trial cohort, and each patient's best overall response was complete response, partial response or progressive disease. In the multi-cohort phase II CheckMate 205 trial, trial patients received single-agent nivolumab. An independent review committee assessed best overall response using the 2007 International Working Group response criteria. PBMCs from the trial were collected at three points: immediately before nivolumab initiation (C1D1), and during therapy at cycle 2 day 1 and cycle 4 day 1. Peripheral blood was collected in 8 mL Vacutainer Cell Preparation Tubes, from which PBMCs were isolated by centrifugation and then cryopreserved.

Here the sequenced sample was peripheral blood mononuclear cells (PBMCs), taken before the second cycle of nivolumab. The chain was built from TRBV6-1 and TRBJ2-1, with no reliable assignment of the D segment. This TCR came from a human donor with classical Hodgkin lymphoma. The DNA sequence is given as TGTGCCAGCACCCTCAACAATGAGCAGTTCTTC. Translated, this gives CASTLNNEQFF.